This T cell receptor beta chain was sequenced in a study of cytomegalovirus exposure and HLA in healthy donors. Notes on the study in general: The listing of about 150 TCR beta chains classed them as cytomegalovirus-associated. Being productive about 90% or about 30% of the time was typical of most TCR beta V segments in an earlier analysis.

On this clone: No antigen is known for it.

The CDR3 contains 16 residues. Germline V gene lookup returns CDR1 LGHNT and CDR2 FRNRAP. Between the trimmed V and J ends, which lost 4 bases and 2 bases, there was a span of 15 bases. The PCR employed 60 Vbeta primers together with 13 Jbeta primers. Clones were sequenced by immunoSEQ multiplex PCR, and TCRdb holds only the in-frame ones, with some missing. The table has around 190,000 clones, around 77% seen once. The genes are TRBV12-5 and TRBJ1-5, with a weak D call TRBD1 (5 bases). The receptor was derived from a man in his 60s in good health and CMV-seronegative. The specimen was PBMCs. The CDR3 reads CASGSYQGRRNQPQHF. The CDR3 bases are TGTGCTAGTGGTTCCTACCAGGGTCGGCGCAATCAGCCCCAGCATTTT.